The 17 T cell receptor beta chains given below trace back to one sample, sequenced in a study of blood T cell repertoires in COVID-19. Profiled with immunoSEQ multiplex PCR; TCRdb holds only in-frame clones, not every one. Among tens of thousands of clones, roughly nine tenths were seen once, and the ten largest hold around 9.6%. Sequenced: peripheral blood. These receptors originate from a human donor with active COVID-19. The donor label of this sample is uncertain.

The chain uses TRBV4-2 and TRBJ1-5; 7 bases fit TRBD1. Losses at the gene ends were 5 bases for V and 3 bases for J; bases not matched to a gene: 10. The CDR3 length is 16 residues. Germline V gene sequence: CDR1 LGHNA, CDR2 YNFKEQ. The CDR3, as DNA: TGTGCCAGCAGCGTTTCCGGGACAGCGCACAATCAGCCCCAGCATTTT. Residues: CASSVSGTAHNQPQHF.

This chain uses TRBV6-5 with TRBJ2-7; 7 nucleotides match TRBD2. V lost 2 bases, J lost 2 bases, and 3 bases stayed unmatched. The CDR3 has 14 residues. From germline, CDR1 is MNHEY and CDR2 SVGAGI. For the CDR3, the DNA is TGTGCCAGCAGTTACCGGGACTATCCCTACGAGCAGTACTTC. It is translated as CASSYRDYPYEQYF.

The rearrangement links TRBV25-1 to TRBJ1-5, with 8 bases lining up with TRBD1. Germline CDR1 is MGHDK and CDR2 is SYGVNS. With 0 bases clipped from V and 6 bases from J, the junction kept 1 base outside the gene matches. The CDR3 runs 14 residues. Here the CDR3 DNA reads TGTGCCAGCAGTGAATACGGACAGGGTCAGCCCCAGCATTTT. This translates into CASSEYGQGQPQHF.

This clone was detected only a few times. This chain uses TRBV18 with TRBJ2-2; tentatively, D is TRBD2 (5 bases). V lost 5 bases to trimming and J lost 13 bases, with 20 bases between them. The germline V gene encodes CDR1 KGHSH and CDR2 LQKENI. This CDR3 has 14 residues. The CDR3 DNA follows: TGTGCCAGCTCAGACACTAGGAGCCATGGAGGGCTGTTTTTT. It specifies CASSDTRSHGGLFF.

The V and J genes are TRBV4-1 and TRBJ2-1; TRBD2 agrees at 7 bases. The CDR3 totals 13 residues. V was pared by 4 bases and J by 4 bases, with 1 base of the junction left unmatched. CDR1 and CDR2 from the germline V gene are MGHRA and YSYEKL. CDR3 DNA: TGCGCCAGCAGCCGGGAGGGGTACAATGAGCAGTTCTTC. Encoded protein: CASSREGYNEQFF.

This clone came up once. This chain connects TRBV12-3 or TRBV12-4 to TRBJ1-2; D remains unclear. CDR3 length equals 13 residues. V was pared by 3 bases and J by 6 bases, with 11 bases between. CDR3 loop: CASSLGSTDGYTF. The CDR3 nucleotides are TGTGCCAGCAGTTTGGGCAGTACGGATGGCTACACCTTC.

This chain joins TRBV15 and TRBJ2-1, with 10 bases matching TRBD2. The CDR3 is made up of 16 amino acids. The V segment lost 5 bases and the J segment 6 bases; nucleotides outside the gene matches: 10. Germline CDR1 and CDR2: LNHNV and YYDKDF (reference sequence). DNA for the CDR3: TGTGCCACCAGCTTTAGCGGGGGGTTGGTATTCAATGAGCAGTTCTTC. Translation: CATSFSGGLVFNEQFF.

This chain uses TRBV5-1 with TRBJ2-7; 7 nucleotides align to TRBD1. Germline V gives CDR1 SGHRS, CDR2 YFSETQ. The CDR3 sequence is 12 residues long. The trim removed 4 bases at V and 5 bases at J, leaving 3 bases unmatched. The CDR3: CASSRDRDEQYF. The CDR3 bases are TGCGCCAGCAGCCGAGACAGGGACGAGCAGTACTTC.

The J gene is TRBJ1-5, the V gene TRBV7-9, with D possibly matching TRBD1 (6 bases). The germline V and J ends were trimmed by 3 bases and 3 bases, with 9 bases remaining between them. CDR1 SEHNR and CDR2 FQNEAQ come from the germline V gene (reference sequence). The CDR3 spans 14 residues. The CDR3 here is CASSLDSINQPQHF. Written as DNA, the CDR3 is TGTGCCAGCAGCTTGGACAGTATCAATCAGCCCCAGCATTTT.

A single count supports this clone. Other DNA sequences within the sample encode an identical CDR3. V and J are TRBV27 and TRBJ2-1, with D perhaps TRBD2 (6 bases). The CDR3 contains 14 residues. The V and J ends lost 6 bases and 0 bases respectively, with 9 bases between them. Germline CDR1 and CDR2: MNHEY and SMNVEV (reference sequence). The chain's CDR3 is CASSWDSSYNEQFF. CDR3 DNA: TGTGCCAGCAGCTGGGACTCCTCCTACAATGAGCAGTTCTTC.

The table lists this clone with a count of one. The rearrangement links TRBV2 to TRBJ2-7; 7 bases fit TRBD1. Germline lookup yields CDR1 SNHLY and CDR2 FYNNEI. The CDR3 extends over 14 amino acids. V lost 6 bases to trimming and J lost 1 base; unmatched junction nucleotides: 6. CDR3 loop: CASRYRQGSYEQYF. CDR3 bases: TGTGCCAGCAGGTACAGACAGGGATCCTACGAGCAGTACTTC.

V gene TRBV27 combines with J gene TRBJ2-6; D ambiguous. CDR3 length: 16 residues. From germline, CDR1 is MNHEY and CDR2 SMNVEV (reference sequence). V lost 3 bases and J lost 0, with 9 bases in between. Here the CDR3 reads CASSFWSPSGANVLTF. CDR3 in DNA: TGTGCCAGCAGTTTCTGGAGTCCCTCTGGGGCCAACGTCCTGACTTTC.

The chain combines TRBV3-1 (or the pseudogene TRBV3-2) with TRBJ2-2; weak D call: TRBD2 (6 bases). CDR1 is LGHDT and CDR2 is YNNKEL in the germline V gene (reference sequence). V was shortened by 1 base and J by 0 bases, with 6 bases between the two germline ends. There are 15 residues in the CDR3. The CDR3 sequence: CASSQGTTNTGELFF. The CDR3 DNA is TGTGCCAGCAGCCAAGGGACTACGAACACCGGGGAGCTGTTTTTT.

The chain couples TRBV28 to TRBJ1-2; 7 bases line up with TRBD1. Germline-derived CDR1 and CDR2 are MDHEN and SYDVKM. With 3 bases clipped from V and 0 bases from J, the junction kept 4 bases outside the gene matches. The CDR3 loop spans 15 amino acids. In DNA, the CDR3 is TGTGCCAGCAGTTTTGAGGGACAGCCTAACTATGGCTACACCTTC. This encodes CASSFEGQPNYGYTF.

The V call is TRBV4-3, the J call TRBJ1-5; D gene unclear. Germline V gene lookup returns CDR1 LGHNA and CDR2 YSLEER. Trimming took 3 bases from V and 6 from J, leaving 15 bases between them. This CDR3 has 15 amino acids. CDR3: CASSHQKVWSQPQHF. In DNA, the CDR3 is TGCGCCAGCAGCCATCAAAAGGTTTGGAGTCAGCCCCAGCATTTT.

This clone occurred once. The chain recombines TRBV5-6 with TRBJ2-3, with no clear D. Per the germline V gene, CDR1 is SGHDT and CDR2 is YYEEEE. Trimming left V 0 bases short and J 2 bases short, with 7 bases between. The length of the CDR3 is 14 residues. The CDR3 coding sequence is TGTGCCAGCAGCTTGGTGGCAAACACAGATACGCAGTATTTT. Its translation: CASSLVANTDTQYF.

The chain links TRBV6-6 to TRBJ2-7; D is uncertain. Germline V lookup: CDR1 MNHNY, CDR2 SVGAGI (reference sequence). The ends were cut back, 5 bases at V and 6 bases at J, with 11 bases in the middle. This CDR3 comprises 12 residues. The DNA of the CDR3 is TGTGCCAGCAGTCCCGTTTCGGGCGAGCAGTACTTC. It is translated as CASSPVSGEQYF.